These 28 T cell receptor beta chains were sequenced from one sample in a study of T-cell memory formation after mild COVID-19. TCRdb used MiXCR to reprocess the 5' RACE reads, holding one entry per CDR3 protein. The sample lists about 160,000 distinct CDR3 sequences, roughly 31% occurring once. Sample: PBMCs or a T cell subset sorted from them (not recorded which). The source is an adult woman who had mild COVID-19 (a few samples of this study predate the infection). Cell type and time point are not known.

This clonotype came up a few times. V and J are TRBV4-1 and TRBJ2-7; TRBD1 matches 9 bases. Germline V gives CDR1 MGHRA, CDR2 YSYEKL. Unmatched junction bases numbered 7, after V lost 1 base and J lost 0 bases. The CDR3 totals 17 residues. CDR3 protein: CASSQVSWDRVSYEQYF. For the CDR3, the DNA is TGCGCCAGCAGCCAAGTGTCCTGGGACAGGGTCTCCTACGAGCAGTACTTC.

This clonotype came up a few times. The CDR3 reads CASSLTRETQYF. The CDR3 nucleotides are TGTGCCAGCAGCTTGACTCGAGAGACCCAGTACTTC. The rearrangement uses TRBV5-5 and TRBJ2-5; no clear D. Germline V gene data show CDR1 as SGHKS and CDR2 as YYEKEE (reference sequence). The CDR3 runs 12 residues. The V and J ends lost 1 base and 4 bases respectively, with 5 bases between them.

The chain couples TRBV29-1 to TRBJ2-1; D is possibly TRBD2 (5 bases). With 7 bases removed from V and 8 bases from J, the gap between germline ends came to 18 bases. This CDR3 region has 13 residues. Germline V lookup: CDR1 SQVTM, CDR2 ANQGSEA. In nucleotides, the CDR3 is TGCAGCGCGACGGGCGGGTTTCTCGATGAGCAGTTCTTC. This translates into CSATGGFLDEQFF.

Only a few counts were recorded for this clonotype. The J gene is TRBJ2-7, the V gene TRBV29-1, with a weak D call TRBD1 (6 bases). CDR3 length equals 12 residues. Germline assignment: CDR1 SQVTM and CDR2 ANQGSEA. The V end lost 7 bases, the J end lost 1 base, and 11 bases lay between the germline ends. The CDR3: CSASTGSYEQYF. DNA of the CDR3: TGCAGCGCTTCGACAGGTTCCTACGAGCAGTACTTC.

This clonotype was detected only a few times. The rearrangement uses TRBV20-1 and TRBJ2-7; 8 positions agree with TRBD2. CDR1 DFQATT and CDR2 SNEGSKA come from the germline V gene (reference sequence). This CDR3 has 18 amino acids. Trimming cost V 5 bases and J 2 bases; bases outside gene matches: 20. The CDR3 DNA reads TGCAGTGCTGGATCTCAGGGAGCCCAGTCGGGGGGGGCCTACGAGCAGTACTTC. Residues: CSAGSQGAQSGGAYEQYF.

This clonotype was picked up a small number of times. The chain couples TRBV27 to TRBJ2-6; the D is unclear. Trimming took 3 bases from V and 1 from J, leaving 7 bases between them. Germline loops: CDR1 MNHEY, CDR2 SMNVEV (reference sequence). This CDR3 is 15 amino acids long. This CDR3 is CASSFTGSGANVLTF. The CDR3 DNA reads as TGTGCCAGCAGTTTTACGGGTTCTGGGGCCAACGTCCTGACTTTC.

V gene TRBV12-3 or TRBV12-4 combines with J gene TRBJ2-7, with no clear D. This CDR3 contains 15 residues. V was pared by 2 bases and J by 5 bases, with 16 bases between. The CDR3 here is CASSLPARLLDEQYF. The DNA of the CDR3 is TGTGCCAGCAGTTTACCAGCCAGGCTACTTGACGAGCAGTACTTC.

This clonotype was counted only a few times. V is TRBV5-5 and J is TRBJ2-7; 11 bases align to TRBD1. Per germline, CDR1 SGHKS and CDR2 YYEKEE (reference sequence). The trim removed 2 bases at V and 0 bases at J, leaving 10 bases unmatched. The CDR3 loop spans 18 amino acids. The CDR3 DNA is TGTGCCAGCAGCTTTGGACAGGGGGCAGGTCAGAGCTCCTACGAGCAGTACTTC. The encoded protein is CASSFGQGAGQSSYEQYF.

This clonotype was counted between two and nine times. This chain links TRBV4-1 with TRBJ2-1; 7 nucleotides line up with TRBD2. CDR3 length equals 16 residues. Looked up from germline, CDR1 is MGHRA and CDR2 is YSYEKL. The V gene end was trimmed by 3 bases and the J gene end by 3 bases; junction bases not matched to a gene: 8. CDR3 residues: CASSHPGLGNYNEQFF. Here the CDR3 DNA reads TGCGCCAGCAGCCATCCCGGACTAGGGAACTACAATGAGCAGTTCTTC.

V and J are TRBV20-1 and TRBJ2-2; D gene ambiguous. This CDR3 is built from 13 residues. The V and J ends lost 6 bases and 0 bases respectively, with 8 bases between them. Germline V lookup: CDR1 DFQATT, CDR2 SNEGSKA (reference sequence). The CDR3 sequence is CSAWATNTGELFF. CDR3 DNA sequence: TGCAGTGCCTGGGCAACGAACACCGGGGAGCTGTTTTTT.

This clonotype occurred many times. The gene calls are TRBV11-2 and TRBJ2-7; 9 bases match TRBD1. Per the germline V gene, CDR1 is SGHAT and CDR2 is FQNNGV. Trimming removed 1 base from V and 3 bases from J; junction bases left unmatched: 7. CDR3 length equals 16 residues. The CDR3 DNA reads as TGTGCCAGCAGCTTAGGGCGGGACAGGGCCCACTACGAGCAGTACTTC. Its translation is CASSLGRDRAHYEQYF.

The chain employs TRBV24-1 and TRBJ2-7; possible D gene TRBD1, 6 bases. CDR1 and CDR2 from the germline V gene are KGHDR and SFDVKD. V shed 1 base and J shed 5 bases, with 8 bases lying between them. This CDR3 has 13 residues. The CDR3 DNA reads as TGTGCCACCAGTGATTTTACAGGGAACGAGCAGTACTTC. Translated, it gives CATSDFTGNEQYF.

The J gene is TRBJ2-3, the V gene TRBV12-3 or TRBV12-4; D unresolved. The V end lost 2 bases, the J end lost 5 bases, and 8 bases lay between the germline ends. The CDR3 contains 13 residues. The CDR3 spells CASSLSPQDTQYF. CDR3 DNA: TGTGCCAGCAGTTTAAGTCCGCAAGATACGCAGTATTTT.

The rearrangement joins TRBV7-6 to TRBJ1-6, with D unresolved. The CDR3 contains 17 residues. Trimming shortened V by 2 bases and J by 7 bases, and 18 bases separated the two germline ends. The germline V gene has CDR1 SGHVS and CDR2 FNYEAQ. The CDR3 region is CASSLRGSQFRNSPLHF. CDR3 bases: TGTGCCAGCAGCTTACGAGGCAGCCAATTTAGGAATTCACCCCTCCACTTT.

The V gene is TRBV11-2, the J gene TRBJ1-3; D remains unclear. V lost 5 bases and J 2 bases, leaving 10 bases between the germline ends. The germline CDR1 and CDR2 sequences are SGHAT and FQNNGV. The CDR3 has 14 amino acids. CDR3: CASSPSRAGNTIYF. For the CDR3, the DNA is TGTGCCAGCAGCCCGAGCCGGGCTGGAAACACCATATATTTT.

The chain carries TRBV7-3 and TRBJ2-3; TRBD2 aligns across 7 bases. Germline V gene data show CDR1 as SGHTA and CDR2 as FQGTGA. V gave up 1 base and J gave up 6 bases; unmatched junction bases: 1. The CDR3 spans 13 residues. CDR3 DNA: TGTGCCAGCAGCTTAATCGGGGGGGATACGCAGTATTTT. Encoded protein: CASSLIGGDTQYF.

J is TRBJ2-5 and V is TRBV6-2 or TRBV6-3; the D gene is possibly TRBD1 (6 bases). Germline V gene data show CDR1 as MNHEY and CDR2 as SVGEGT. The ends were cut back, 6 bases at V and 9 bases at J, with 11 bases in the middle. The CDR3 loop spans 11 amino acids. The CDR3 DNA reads TGTGCCAGCAGCCCCGGGACACCCCAGTACTTC. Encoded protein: CASSPGTPQYF.

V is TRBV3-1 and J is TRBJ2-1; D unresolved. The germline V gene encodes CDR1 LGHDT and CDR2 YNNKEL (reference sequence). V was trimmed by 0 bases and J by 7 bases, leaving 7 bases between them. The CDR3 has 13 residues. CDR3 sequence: CASSQDPPNEQFF. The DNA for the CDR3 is TGTGCCAGCAGCCAAGATCCACCTAATGAGCAGTTCTTC.

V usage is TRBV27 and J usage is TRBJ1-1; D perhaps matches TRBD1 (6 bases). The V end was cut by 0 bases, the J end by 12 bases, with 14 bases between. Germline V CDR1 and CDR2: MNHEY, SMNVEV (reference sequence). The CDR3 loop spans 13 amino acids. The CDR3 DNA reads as TGTGCCAGCAGTTTATCGTTCGGGGGCGAAACTTTCTTT. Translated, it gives CASSLSFGGETFF.

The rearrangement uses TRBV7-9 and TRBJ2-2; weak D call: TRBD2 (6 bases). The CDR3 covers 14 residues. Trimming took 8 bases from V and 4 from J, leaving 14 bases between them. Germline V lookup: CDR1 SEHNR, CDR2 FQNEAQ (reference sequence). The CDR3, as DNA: TGTGCCAGCCGTGGTGGCGGGACCACCGGGGAGCTGTTTTTT. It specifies CASRGGGTTGELFF.

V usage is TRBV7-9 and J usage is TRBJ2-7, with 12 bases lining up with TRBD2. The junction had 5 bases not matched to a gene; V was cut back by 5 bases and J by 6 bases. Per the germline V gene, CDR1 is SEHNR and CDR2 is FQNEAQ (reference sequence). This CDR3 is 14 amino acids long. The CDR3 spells CASSPGLAGREQYF. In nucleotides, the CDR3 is TGTGCCAGCAGCCCCGGACTAGCGGGACGCGAGCAGTACTTC.

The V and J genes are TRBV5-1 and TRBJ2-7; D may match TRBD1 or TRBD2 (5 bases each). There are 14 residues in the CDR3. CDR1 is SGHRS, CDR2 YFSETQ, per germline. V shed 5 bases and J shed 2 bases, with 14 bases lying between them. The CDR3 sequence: CASRGAQGAYEQYF. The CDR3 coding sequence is TGCGCCAGCAGGGGAGCCCAAGGGGCCTACGAGCAGTACTTC.

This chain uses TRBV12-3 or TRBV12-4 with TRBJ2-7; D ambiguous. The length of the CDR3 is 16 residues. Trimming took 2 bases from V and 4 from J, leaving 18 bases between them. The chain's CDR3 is CASSLLVGSGSYEQYF. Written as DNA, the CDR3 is TGTGCCAGCAGTTTATTGGTCGGCTCTGGGTCATACGAGCAGTACTTC.

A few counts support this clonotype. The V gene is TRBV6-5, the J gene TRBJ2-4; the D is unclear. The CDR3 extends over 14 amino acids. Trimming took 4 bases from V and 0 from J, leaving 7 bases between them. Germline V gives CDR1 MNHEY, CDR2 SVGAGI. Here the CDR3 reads CASSSSVAKNIQYF. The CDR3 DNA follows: TGTGCCAGCAGTTCATCAGTAGCCAAAAACATTCAGTACTTC.

The CDR3 region has the DNA TGTGCCAGCAGCCACGTTTATACAGGGGGAAACACTGAAGCTTTCTTT. Its translation is CASSHVYTGGNTEAFF. The chain carries TRBV7-9 and TRBJ1-1; 8 bases map to TRBD1. Trimming took 5 bases from V and 2 from J; bases not matched to a gene: 10. Looked up from germline, CDR1 is SEHNR and CDR2 is FQNEAQ (reference sequence). The CDR3 covers 16 residues.

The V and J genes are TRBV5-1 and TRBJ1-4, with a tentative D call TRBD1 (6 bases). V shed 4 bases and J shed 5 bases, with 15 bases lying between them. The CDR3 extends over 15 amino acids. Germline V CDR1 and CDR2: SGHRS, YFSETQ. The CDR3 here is CASSRRQGGNEKLFF. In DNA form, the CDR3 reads TGCGCCAGCAGCAGGCGACAAGGGGGGAATGAAAAACTGTTTTTT. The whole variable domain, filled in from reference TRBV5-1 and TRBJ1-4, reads KAGVTQTPRYLIKTRGQQVTLSCSPISGHRSVSWYQQTPGQGLQFLFEYFSETQRNKGNFPGRFSGRQFSNSRSEMNVSTLELGDSALYLCASSRRQGGNEKLFFGSGTQLSVL.

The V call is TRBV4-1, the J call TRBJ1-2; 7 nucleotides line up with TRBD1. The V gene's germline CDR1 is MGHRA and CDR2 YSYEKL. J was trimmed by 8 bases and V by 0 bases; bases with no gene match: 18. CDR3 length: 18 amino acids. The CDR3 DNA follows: TGCGCCAGCAGCCAAGATCTCATCTGGGAAGGGGGCGCGCGGGGCTACACCTTC. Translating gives CASSQDLIWEGGARGYTF.

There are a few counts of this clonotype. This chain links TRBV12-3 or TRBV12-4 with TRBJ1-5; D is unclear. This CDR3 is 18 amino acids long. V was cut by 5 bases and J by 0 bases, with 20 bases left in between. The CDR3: CASSLGLSQTYSNQPQHF. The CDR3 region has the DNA TGTGCCAGCAGTCTCGGTTTATCTCAGACGTATAGCAATCAGCCCCAGCATTTT.